This T cell receptor beta chain was found in a study of blood T cell repertoires in COVID-19. The wider study: Both acute and convalescent COVID-19 samples were obtained from the United States, Italy and Spain. Sources were T cells, B-cell-depleted T cells, or PBMCs; the material itself was cDNA or gDNA.

Sequencing used immunoSEQ multiplex PCR; TCRdb keeps in-frame clones, though not all of them. Among some 250,000 clones listed, around 84% were seen once. Sequencing was done on a sample of peripheral blood. This sequence was found in a man aged 60-69 years with acute or convalescent COVID-19.

The CDR3 protein is CASSRSGTGETEAFF. In nucleotides, the CDR3 is TGCGCCAGCAGCAGATCCGGGACAGGGGAAACTGAAGCTTTCTTT. The chain uses TRBV5-1 and TRBJ1-1; TRBD1 aligns across 10 bases. V trimming: 4 bases; J trimming: 5 bases; junction bases outside the gene matches: 8. In germline, CDR1 is SGHRS, CDR2 YFSETQ. CDR3 length equals 15 residues.